This T cell receptor beta chain was identified during a study of cytomegalovirus exposure and HLA in healthy donors. Whole-study findings and limits: An analysis was carried out later, and it reportedly showed fewer N-insertions in an Asian-associated ancestry cluster than the approximately 700-donor mean.

The CDR3 runs to 14 residues. With 2 bases removed from V and 6 bases from J, the gap between germline ends came to 14 bases. Germline assignment: CDR1 MNHEY and CDR2 SMNVEV (reference sequence). Points on this clone: Its antigen remains unknown.

Use of 60 Vbeta and 13 Jbeta primers characterized the PCR. Clones were read by immunoSEQ multiplex PCR, and TCRdb kept only the in-frame ones, dropping some. The table lists under 70,000 clones, about three quarters of them singletons, with approximately 5.4% in the top ten. The receptor comes from a male donor in good health and CMV-seropositive. The genes are TRBV27 and TRBJ2-7, with a weak D call TRBD1 (6 bases). The sample consisted of PBMCs. The CDR3, as DNA: TGTGCCAGCAGTTTACTGGGGGCTCGGAGCGAGCAGTACTTC. As protein: CASSLLGARSEQYF.